The clone carrying this TCR beta chain was observed many times. Its antigen is not identified. Amplified TCR beta CDR3 regions came from RNA transcripts. HTBI primers were employed in a first-round RT-PCR of the TCR CDR3. TCRdb reprocessed the multiplex PCR reads via MiXCR and lists one record per CDR3 protein. This sample has under 750,000 distinct CDR3 sequences, with over 15% found just once. This specimen belongs to a study of T cells in Graves' hyperthyroidism and ophthalmopathy. Germline CDR1 SGHAT, CDR2 FQNNGV. The trim removed 3 bases at V and 2 bases at J, leaving 3 bases unmatched. The CDR3 is 15 amino acids. Participants, patients aged 18 to 65, had newly diagnosed hyperthyroidism with a duration under 2 months. Diagnoses were made from clinical symptoms, serum measures (thyroxine and TRAb), thyroid ultrasound and orbital computed tomography. Study-wide results and caveats: In the analysis, a 13 V-J model separated ophthalmopathy from stable hyperthyroidism.

The source material was blood. The V and J genes are TRBV11-2 and TRBJ2-2; the match to TRBD1 covers 7 bases. The TCR comes from a woman between 45 and 65 years old with Graves' hyperthyroidism that later progressed to Graves' ophthalmopathy. The CDR3 DNA sequence: TGTGCCAGCAGCTTGGGACAGATTAACACCGGGGAGCTGTTTTTT. Amino acids: CASSLGQINTGELFF.